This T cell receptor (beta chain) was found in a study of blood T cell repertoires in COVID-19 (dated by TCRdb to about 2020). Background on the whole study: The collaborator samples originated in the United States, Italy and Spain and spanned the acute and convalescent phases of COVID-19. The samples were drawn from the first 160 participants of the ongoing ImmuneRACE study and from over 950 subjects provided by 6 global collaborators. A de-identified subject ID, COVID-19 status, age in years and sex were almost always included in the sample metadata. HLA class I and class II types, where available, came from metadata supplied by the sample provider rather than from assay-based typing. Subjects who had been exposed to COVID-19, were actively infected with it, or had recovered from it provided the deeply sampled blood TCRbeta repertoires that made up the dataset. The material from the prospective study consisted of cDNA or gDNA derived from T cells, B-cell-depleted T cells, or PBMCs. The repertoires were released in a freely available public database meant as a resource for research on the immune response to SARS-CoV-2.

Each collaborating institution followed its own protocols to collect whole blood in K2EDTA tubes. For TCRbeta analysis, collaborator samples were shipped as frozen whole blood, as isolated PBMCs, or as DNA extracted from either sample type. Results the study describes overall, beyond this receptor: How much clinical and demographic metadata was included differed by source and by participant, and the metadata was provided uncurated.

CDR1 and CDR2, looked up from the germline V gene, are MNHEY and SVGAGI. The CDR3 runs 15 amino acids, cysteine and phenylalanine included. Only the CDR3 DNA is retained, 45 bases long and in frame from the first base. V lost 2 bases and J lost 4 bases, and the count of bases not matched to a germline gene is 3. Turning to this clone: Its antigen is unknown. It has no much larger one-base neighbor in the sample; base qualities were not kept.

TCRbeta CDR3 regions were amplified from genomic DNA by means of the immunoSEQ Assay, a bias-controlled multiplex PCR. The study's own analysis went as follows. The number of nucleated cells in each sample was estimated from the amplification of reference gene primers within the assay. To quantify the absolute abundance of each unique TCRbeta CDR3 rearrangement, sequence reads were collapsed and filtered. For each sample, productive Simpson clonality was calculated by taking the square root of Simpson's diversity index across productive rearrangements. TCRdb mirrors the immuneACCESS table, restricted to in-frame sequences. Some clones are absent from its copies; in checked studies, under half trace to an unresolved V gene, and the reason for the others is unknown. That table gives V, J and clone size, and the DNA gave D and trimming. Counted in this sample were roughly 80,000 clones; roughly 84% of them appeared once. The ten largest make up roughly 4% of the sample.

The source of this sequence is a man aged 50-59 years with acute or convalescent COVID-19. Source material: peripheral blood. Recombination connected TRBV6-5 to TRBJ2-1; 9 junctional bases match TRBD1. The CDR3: CASSYGQGNYNEQFF. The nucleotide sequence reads TGTGCCAGCAGTTACGGACAGGGGAATTACAATGAGCAGTTCTTC.